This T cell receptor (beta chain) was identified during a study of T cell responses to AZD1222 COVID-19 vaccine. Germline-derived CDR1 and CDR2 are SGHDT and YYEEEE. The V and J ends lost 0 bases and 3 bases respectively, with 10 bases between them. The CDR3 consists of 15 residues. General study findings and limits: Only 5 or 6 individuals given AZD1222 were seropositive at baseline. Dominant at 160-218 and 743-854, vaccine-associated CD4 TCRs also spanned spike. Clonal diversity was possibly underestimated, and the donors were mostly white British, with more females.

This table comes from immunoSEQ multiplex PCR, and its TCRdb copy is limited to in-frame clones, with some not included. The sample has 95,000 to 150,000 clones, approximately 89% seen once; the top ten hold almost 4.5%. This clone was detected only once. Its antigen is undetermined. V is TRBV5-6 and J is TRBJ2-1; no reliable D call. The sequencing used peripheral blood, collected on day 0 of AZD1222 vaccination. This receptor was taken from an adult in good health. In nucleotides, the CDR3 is TGTGCCAGCAGCTTGGTTCGGGCTGACTACAATGAGCAGTTCTTC. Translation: CASSLVRADYNEQFF.